These T cell receptor beta chains were read from a single sample in a study of regulatory T cells in long-lasting Graves disease. TCRdb passed the multiplex PCR reads through MiXCR, listing each CDR3 protein once. The repertoire consists of roughly 380,000 distinct CDR3 sequences, with roughly 16% occurring once and the leading ten covering 20% to 25%. The specimen was peripheral blood mononuclear cells (PBMCs), collected at new diagnosis, from a patient treated with antithyroid drugs. These receptor sequences come from a female donor with Graves disease. Both conserved end residues are part of each CDR3. Each record gives: V gene, clone size, D gene, J gene, CDR3 DNA, CDR3 protein. A D gene is named only where the DNA matches it firmly. Only part of the rows carry a size: once, few, many, or a class if the clone is expanded.

TRBV5-1	few	-	TRBJ2-3	TGCGCCAGCAGAGGGGGGGGACTAATAAGATCTAGCACAGATACGCAGTATTTT	CASRGGGLIRSSTDTQYF
TRBV20-1	many	TRBD2	TRBJ2-7	TGCAGTGCTTCCGGGACTAGCGGGAAGTACGAGCAGTACTTC	CSASGTSGKYEQYF
TRBV27	many	-	TRBJ1-5	TGTGCCAGCAGTTTATCGTTTCGGGGGCCCGGGGAGGGTCAGCCCCAGCATTTT	CASSLSFRGPGEGQPQHF
TRBV3-1	many	-	TRBJ1-3	TGTGCCAGCAGCCCCCCTGCAGGAAACACCATATATTTT	CASSPPAGNTIYF
TRBV29-1	many	-	TRBJ1-1	TGCAGCGTTGTCAGCGGGGGAGGGACTGAAGCTTTCTTT	CSVVSGGGTEAFF
TRBV3-1	many	-	TRBJ1-1	TGTGCCAGCAGCAGTCTCCGGGGGACGGATGCTTTCTTT	CASSSLRGTDAFF
TRBV6-1	many	-	TRBJ1-5	TGTGCCAGCAGTGAGCTGGACAGCCGTAATCAGCCCCAGCATTTT	CASSELDSRNQPQHF
TRBV5-1	many	TRBD1	TRBJ1-2	TGTGCCAGCAGCCTTACGACAGGGAACTATGGCTACACCTTC	CASSLTTGNYGYTF
TRBV6-2/TRBV6-3	-	TRBD1	TRBJ1-1	TGTGCCAGCAGACGGACAGGGTACTCTGAAGCTTTCTTT	CASRRTGYSEAFF
TRBV7-3	many	TRBD1	TRBJ2-1	TGTGCCAGCAGTACCGGGACAGGGGCCAACTATGAGCAGTTCTTC	CASSTGTGANYEQFF
TRBV7-9	few	-	TRBJ2-7	TGTGCCAGCAGCTTGAGTAACAACCCCTACGAGCAGTACTTC	CASSLSNNPYEQYF
TRBV27	many	-	TRBJ2-2	TGTGCCAGCGGCGAGACCGGGGAGCTGTTTTTT	CASGETGELFF
TRBV11-2	many	TRBD2	TRBJ2-1	TGTGCCAGCAGCTTGGGGGGGACTAGCGTTCTCGATGAGCAGTTCTTC	CASSLGGTSVLDEQFF